A selection of T cell receptor beta chains follows, all from one sample in a study of STAT5B mutations in CD4+ large granular lymphocyte leukemia. Data came from immunoSEQ multiplex PCR; TCRdb stores just in-frame clones and leaves some out. The sample holds about 38,000 clones; 75% to 85% are singletons and the top ten take 0.45% to 0.6%. Sequences were obtained from CD4+ T cells from blood buffy coats. These receptors came from a human donor in good health. The CDR3 runs from the conserved cysteine through the conserved F or W. The D gene is left open where the match is weak. Clone size is stated in some rows and not others, as once, few, many or a class when expanded.

J	V	D	size	DNA	CDR3
TRBJ1-5	TRBV6-5	.	.	TGTGCCAGCAGTTACTCGAAAGGTCAGCCCCAGCATTTT	CASSYSKGQPQHF
TRBJ1-2	TRBV5-1	.	once	TGCGCCAGCAGCTTGGCACTAGGGACTTCAGGCGGCTACACCTTC	CASSLALGTSGGYTF
TRBJ2-7	TRBV6-1	TRBD1	.	TGTGCCAGCAGAGCCATCAGACAGGGAAGCAACGAGCAGTACTTC	CASRAIRQGSNEQYF
TRBJ2-7	TRBV11-3	TRBD2	.	TGTGCCAGCAGCCCCCCCGGGGGGGGGCAGGACGAGCAGTACTTC	CASSPPGGGQDEQYF
TRBJ2-6	TRBV11-2	.	.	TGTGCCAGCAGCTTAGACAACAGGGCCTCTGGGGCCAACGTCCTGACTTTC	CASSLDNRASGANVLTF
TRBJ1-2	TRBV5-6	.	few	TGTGCCAGCAGCTTGAGGGTAGAATATGGCTACACCTTC	CASSLRVEYGYTF
TRBJ2-3	TRBV5-4	TRBD2	once	TGTGCCAGCAGCTCAACTAGCGGGAGGGCCGGCACAGATACGCAGTATTTT	CASSSTSGRAGTDTQYF
TRBJ1-2	TRBV6-1	TRBD1	.	TGTGCCAGCAACTGGGACAGGGGAAGCTATGGCTACACCTTC	CASNWDRGSYGYTF
TRBJ2-3	TRBV10-3	.	.	TGTGCCATCAGTGAGCGGGGGCCAGATACGCAGTATTTT	CAISERGPDTQYF
TRBJ2-5	TRBV4-2	.	.	TGTGCCAGCAGAGGACGTGGGGAGACCCAGTACTTC	CASRGRGETQYF
TRBJ2-7	TRBV4-2	TRBD1	.	TGTGCCAGCAGCCAAGAGATCCCCAGGACAGGGGACTTTTACGAGCAGTACTTC	CASSQEIPRTGDFYEQYF
TRBJ2-7	TRBV6-1	.	.	TGTGCCAGCAGTGAAGGGGGGGTCTCCCTTTCCTACGAGCAGTACTTC	CASSEGGVSLSYEQYF
TRBJ2-1	TRBV7-8	.	few	TGTGCCAGCAGCTTGATTTCCGCTACTAGATTCCTGTTCTTC	CASSLISATRFLFF
TRBJ2-7	TRBV2	.	few	TGTGCCAGCAGTGACGTCTACGAGCAGTACTTC	CASSDVYEQYF
TRBJ2-2	TRBV7-2	TRBD2	once	TGTGCCAGCAGCTTAGATCCCCCTAGCGGGAGGTACACCGGGGAGCTGTTTTTT	CASSLDPPSGRYTGELFF
TRBJ2-7	TRBV7-9	.	.	TGTGCCAGCAGCTTTTCGATGTCGTACGAGCAGTACTTC	CASSFSMSYEQYF
TRBJ1-1	TRBV18	TRBD1	.	TGTGCCAGCTCACCACTGATGGCAGGGGGTTCAAACACTGAAGCTTTCTTT	CASSPLMAGGSNTEAFF
TRBJ2-1	TRBV18	TRBD2	.	TGTGCCAGCTCACCACCGAATAGCGGGGGTATCTACAATGAGCAGTTCTTC	CASSPPNSGGIYNEQFF
TRBJ1-2	TRBV6-4	.	.	TGTGCCAGCAGCCCCGGGGCGGGTCTAACCGGGGGCTACACCTTC	CASSPGAGLTGGYTF
TRBJ2-1	TRBV6-6	.	.	TGTGCCAGCAGTTACCCAGAGGCGTTAGAGCAGTTCTTC	CASSYPEALEQFF
TRBJ1-1	TRBV7-2	.	.	TGTGCCAGCAGCCAGAGGGGGGAGGGCACTGAAGCTTTCTTT	CASSQRGEGTEAFF
TRBJ2-2	TRBV4-2	.	.	TGTGCCAGCAGCCAAGCGGCGGGACTTTATGGGTCCACCGGGGAGCTGTTTTTT	CASSQAAGLYGSTGELFF
TRBJ2-1	TRBV6-5	TRBD2	.	TGTGCCAGCAGCCGGCCGGGACTAGCTACTTTCTTC	CASSRPGLATFF
TRBJ2-5	TRBV7-2	.	.	TGTGCCTGCGGGAGGCAGGGGGGCACGGAGACCCAGTACTTC	CACGRQGGTETQYF
TRBJ1-2	TRBV29-1	TRBD1	.	TGCAGCGTTGAAGACAGGGGGCGTAGTAACTATGGCTACACCTTC	CSVEDRGRSNYGYTF
TRBJ2-1	TRBV5-6	.	.	TGTGCCAGCAGCTTATCCGCAGGAAACTACAATGAGCAGTTCTTC	CASSLSAGNYNEQFF
TRBJ2-5	TRBV29-1	TRBD1	.	TGCAGCGTTGAAAAGGACAGGGGATGGGAGACCCAGTACTTC	CSVEKDRGWETQYF
TRBJ2-3	TRBV14	.	few	TGTGCCAGCAGCCAAGACTCCGGGGAGTTTACGCAGTATTTT	CASSQDSGEFTQYF
TRBJ1-5	TRBV27	.	.	TGTGCCAGCAGTTTTTCAGGGGTGAACAATCAGCCCCAGCATTTT	CASSFSGVNNQPQHF
TRBJ2-6	TRBV5-6	.	few	TGTGCCAGCAGCTTTAGGGGGACTGGGGCCAACGTCCTGACTTTC	CASSFRGTGANVLTF
TRBJ2-5	TRBV7-2	.	.	TGTGCCAGCAGCCCCGCCCAAGAGACCCAGTACTTC	CASSPAQETQYF
TRBJ2-3	TRBV28	TRBD2	few	TGTGCCAGCTGGACTAGCGGGAGCACAGATACGCAGTATTTT	CASWTSGSTDTQYF
TRBJ2-5	TRBV5-1	.	.	TGCGCCAGCAGCCCTGGGCCGGGGGCAACGGAGACCCAGTACTTC	CASSPGPGATETQYF
TRBJ1-6	TRBV18	.	few	TGTGCCAGCTCCCAACTGGGGGATAATTCACCCCTCCACTTT	CASSQLGDNSPLHF
TRBJ2-7	TRBV29-1	.	.	TGCAGCGTTGAAGCCGGGACAAAACACGAGCAGTACTTC	CSVEAGTKHEQYF
TRBJ1-2	TRBV18	.	.	TGTGCCAGCTCACCGATGGGGGGTGGCTACACCTTC	CASSPMGGGYTF
TRBJ2-7	TRBV21-1	.	.	TGTGCCAGCAGCAAAGAGGCGGGGGCTACAACCTACGAGCAGTACTTC	CASSKEAGATTYEQYF
TRBJ1-4	TRBV5-6	TRBD1	few	TGTGCCAGCAGCTTGGCCCAGGGGGCAACTAATGAAAAACTGTTTTTT	CASSLAQGATNEKLFF
TRBJ2-3	TRBV7-3	TRBD2	.	TGTGCCAGCAGCTTATGGGCGGGAGGGGGAAAAGATACGCAGTATTTT	CASSLWAGGGKDTQYF
TRBJ2-2	TRBV4-1	.	few	TGCGCCAGCAGCCAAGATCGGTGGGTGAGCGGGGAGCTGTTTTTT	CASSQDRWVSGELFF